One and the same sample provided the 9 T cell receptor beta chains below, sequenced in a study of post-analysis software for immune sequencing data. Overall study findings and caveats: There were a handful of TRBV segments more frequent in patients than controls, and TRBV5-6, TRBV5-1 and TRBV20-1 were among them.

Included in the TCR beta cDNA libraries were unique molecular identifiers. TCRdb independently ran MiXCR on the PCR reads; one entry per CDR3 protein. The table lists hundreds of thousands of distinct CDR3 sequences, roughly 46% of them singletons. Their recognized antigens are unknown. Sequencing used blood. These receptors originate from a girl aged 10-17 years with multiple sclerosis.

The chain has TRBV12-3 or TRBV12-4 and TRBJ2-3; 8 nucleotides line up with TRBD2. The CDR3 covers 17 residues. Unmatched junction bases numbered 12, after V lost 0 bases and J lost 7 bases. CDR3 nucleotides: TGTGCCAGCAGTTTAGCTATGACTAGCGCACCGGGAAATACGCAGTATTTT. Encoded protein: CASSLAMTSAPGNTQYF.

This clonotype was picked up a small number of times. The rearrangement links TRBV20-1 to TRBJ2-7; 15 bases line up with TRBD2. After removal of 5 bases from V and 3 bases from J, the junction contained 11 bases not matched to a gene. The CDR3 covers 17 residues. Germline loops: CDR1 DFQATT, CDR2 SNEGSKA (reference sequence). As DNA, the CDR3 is TGCAGTGCTCCACCCGGACTAGCGGGAGGGACCTACTACGAGCAGTACTTC. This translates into CSAPPGLAGGTYYEQYF.

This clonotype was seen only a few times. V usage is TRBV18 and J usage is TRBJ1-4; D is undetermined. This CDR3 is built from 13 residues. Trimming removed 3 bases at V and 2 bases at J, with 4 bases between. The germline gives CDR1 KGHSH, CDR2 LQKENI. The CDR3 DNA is TGTGCCAGCTCACCCCTCACTAATGAAAAACTGTTTTTT. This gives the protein CASSPLTNEKLFF.

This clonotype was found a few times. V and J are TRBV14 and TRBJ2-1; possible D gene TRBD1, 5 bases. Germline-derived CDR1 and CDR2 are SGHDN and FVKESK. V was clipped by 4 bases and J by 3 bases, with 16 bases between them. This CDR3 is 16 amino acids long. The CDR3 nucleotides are TGTGCCAGCAGCCGAGATCTTGTAGACAGCTACAATGAGCAGTTCTTC. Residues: CASSRDLVDSYNEQFF.

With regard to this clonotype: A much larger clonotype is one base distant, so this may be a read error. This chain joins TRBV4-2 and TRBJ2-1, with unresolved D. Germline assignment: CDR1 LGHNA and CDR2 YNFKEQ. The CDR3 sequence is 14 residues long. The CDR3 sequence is CAISLDGFANLRFF. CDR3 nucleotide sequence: TGTGCCATCAGCCTGGATGGTTTCGCGAACCTTCGGTTCTTC.

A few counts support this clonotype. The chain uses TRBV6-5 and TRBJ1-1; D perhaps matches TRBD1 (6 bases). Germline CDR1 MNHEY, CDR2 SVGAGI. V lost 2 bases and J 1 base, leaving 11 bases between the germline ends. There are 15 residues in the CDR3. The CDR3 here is CASSYPGHPNTEAFF. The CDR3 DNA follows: TGTGCCAGCAGTTACCCGGGACACCCGAACACTGAAGCTTTCTTT.

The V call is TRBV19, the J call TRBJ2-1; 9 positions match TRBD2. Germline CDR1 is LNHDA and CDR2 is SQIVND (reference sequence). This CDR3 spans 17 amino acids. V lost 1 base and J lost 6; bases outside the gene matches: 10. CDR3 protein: CASSIVGLAGSGNEQFF. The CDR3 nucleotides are TGTGCCAGTAGTATAGTGGGGCTAGCGGGATCCGGCAATGAGCAGTTCTTC.

The CDR3 nucleotides read TGTGCCAGCCCTAGAGAGACCCAGTACTTC. Protein sequence: CASPRETQYF. The chain has TRBV28 and TRBJ2-5, with D unclear. The CDR3 has 10 residues. Germline V gene data show CDR1 as MDHEN and CDR2 as SYDVKM. The V end was cut by 8 bases, the J end by 4 bases, with 5 bases between. The full variable domain, its missing parts supplied by reference TRBV28 and TRBJ2-5, is DVKVTQSSRYLVKRTGEKVFLECVQDMDHENMFWYRQDPGLGLRLIYFSYDVKMKEKGDIPEGYSVSREKKERFSLILESASTNQTSMYLCASPRETQYFGPGTRLLVL.

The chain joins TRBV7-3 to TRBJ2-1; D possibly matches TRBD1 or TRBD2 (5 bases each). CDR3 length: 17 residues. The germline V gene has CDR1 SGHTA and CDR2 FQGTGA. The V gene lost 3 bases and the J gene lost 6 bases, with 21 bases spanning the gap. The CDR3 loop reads CASSFLRGGTTFNEQFF. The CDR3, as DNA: TGTGCCAGCAGCTTTCTTCGGGGCGGAACGACATTCAATGAGCAGTTCTTC.